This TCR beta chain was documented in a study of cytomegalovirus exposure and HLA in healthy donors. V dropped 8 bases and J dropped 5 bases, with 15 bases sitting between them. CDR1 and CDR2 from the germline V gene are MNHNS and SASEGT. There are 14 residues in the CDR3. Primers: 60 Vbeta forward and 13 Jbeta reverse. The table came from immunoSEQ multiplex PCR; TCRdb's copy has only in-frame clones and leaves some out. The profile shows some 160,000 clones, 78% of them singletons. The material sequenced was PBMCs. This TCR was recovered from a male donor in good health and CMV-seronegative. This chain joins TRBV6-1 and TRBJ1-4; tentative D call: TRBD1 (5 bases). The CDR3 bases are TGTGCCAGCCTTCTGGAGCAGGGAAATGAAAAACTGTTTTTT. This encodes CASLLEQGNEKLFF.